This T cell receptor beta chain was identified in a study of cytomegalovirus exposure and HLA in healthy donors. Overall study: As an earlier analysis found, 150 million to 200 million T cells yielded approximately 100 million unique TCR beta sequences. Study-wide findings and caveats: Upon later analysis, HLA-associated TCR beta chains proved more clonally expanded than other, equally common chains.

Trimming pared 7 bases from V and 7 bases from J, leaving 17 bases between. From germline, CDR1 is SNHLY and CDR2 FYNNEI. This CDR3 spans 14 amino acids. Note on this clone: Its antigen is currently unknown.

With 60 Vbeta and 13 Jbeta primers, the PCR was carried out. Sequencing was performed with immunoSEQ multiplex PCR; in TCRdb, only in-frame clones are kept and a portion is missing. The sample records roughly 89,000 clones, roughly 80% being singletons. The sequencing sample was made of PBMCs. This clonotype originated in a man younger than 40 in good health and CMV-seropositive. The gene calls are TRBV2 and TRBJ1-5, with D perhaps TRBD1 (5 bases). The chain's CDR3 is CASTPGGGEQPQHF. CDR3 nucleotides: TGTGCCAGCACCCCGGGCGGGGGAGAGCAGCCCCAGCATTTT.